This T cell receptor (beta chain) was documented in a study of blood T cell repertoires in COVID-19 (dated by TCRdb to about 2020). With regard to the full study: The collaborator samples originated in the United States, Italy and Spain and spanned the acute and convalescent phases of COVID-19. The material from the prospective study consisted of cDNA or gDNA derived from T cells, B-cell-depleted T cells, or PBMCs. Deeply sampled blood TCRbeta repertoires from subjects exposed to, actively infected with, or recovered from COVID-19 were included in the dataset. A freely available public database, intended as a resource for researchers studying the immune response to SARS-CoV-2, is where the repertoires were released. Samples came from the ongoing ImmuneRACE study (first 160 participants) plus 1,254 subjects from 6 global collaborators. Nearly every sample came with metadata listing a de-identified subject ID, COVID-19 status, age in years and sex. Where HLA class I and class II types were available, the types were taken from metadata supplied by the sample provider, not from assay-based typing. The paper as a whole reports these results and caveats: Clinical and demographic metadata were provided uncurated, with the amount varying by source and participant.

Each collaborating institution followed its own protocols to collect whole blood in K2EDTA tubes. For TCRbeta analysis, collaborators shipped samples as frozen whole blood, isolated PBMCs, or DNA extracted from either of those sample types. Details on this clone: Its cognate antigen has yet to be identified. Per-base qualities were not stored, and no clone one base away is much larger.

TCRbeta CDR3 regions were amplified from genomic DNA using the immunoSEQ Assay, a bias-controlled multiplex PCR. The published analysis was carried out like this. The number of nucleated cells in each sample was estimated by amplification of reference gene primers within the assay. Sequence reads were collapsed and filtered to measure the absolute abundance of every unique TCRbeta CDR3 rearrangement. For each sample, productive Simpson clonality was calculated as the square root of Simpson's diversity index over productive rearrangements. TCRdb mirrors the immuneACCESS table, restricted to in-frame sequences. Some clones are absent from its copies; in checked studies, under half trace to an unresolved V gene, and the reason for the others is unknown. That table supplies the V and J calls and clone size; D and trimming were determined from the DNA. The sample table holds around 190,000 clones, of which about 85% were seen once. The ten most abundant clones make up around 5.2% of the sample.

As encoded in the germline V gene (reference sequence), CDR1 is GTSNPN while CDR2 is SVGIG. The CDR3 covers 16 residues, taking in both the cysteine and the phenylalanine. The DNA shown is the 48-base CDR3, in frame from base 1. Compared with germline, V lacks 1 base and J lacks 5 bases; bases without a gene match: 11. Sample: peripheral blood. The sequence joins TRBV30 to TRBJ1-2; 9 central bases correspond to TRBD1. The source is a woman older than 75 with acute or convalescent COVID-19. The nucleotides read TGTGCCTGGAGTGGAAAGTCCGGGACAGGGATATATGGCTACACCTTC. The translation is CAWSGKSGTGIYGYTF.